This T cell receptor beta chain was profiled in a study of T cell responses to AZD1222 COVID-19 vaccine. Study outcomes and limitations: The repertoires were collected only after the peak T cell response.

Per germline, CDR1 SNHLY and CDR2 FYNNEI. Trimming left V 6 bases short and J 8 bases short, with 8 bases between. CDR3 length: 11 residues. Sequencing was performed with immunoSEQ multiplex PCR; in TCRdb, only in-frame clones are kept and a portion is missing. The repertoire consists of 95,000 to 150,000 clones, with around 90% occurring once and the leading ten covering 4% to 4.5%. Remarks on this clone: Its target is not known.

The chain carries TRBV2 and TRBJ2-1; D remains unclear. This receptor was taken from an adult who received the MenACWY meningococcal vaccine as a control. The sequences come from peripheral blood, collected 28 days after the second dose of the MenACWY control vaccine. This CDR3 reads CASRGRDEQFF. The CDR3 bases are TGTGCCAGCAGGGGTAGGGATGAGCAGTTCTTC.